One and the same sample provided the 17 T cell receptor beta chains below, sequenced in a study of blood T cell repertoires in COVID-19. Using immunoSEQ multiplex PCR, the repertoire was profiled, and TCRdb retains in-frame clones only, with some absent. The sample holds 130,000 or so clones, about 90% seen once. Specimen: peripheral blood. These TCRs come from a woman in her 50s who had recovered from COVID-19.

The rearrangement uses TRBV7-6 and TRBJ2-7, with TRBD1 matching over 10 bases. The ends lost 5 bases at V and 3 bases at J; junction bases unmatched: 4. The CDR3 covers 14 residues. In germline, CDR1 is SGHVS, CDR2 FNYEAQ. This chain's CDR3 is CASSRDRGRYEQYF. Written as DNA, the CDR3 is TGTGCCAGCAGCCGGGACAGGGGTCGCTACGAGCAGTACTTC.

This chain links TRBV23-1 with TRBJ1-1; D might be TRBD1 (5 bases). TRBV23-1 is an open reading frame whose function is uncertain. The CDR3 length is 15 residues. Trimming shortened V by 0 bases and J by 5 bases, and 13 bases separated the two germline ends. DNA of the CDR3: TGCGCCAGCAGTCAATCGCGGGGGAGATGGACTGAAGCTTTCTTT. Translation gives CASSQSRGRWTEAFF.

The V gene is TRBV29-1, the J gene TRBJ1-1; 7 bases agree with TRBD1. V lost 5 bases and J lost 4; bases outside the gene matches: 7. The CDR3 contains 13 residues. Germline loops: CDR1 SQVTM, CDR2 ANQGSEA. The CDR3 DNA reads TGCAGCGTTTTGGACAGGATGGGCACTGAAGCTTTCTTT. Its translation: CSVLDRMGTEAFF.

The rearrangement links TRBV3-1 (or the pseudogene TRBV3-2) to TRBJ1-3; 8 bases line up with TRBD1. Trimming at V came to 5 bases and at J to 7 bases, leaving 7 bases not matched to a gene. Germline V gene sequence: CDR1 LGHDT, CDR2 YNNKEL (reference sequence). This CDR3 is built from 14 residues. The CDR3 protein is CASSTRGLGNTIYF. The CDR3 DNA reads TGTGCCAGCAGCACCAGGGGGCTCGGGAACACCATATATTTT.

This clone was detected only once. This chain uses TRBV4-2 with TRBJ2-7; 9 nucleotides agree with TRBD1. The V gene end was trimmed by 1 base and the J gene end by 3 bases; junction bases not matched to a gene: 7. The germline CDR1 and CDR2 sequences are LGHNA and YNFKEQ. The CDR3 is made up of 16 amino acids. The CDR3 spells CASSQGLGQGNYEQYF. The CDR3 region has the DNA TGTGCCAGCAGCCAAGGGCTGGGACAGGGCAACTACGAGCAGTACTTC.

V usage is TRBV3-1 (or the pseudogene TRBV3-2) and J usage is TRBJ2-1, with TRBD2 as a possible D gene (6 bases). Looked up from germline, CDR1 is LGHDT and CDR2 is YNNKEL (reference sequence). The germline V and J ends were trimmed by 4 bases and 8 bases, with 12 bases remaining between them. The CDR3 spans 13 residues. The DNA of the CDR3 is TGTGCCAGCAGCCCCCCCGTAGCGGATGAGCAGTTCTTC. This translates into CASSPPVADEQFF.

A few counts support this clone. V and J are TRBV5-1 and TRBJ2-2; D possibly corresponds to TRBD1 (5 bases). This CDR3 spans 16 amino acids. The V end lost 0 bases, the J end lost 3 bases, and 12 bases lay between the germline ends. Germline V CDR1 and CDR2: SGHRS, YFSETQ. The CDR3 is CASSLVQGRDTGELFF. DNA of the CDR3: TGCGCCAGCAGCTTGGTGCAGGGTAGAGACACCGGGGAGCTGTTTTTT.

The chain links TRBV5-4 to TRBJ1-1; TRBD1 is a possible D gene (5 bases). The germline gives CDR1 SGHNT, CDR2 YYREEE (reference sequence). The length of the CDR3 is 12 residues. Trimming cost V 4 bases and J 11 bases, with 15 bases left between them. The CDR3 sequence is CASSDGGAGAFF. The DNA of the CDR3 is TGTGCCAGCAGCGATGGTGGGGCCGGGGCTTTCTTT.

The chain has TRBV18 and TRBJ2-1; 8 bases agree with TRBD2. V was clipped by 1 base and J by 5 bases; unmatched bases: 4. The CDR3 covers 15 residues. CDR1 and CDR2 from the germline V gene are KGHSH and LQKENI. CDR3 region: CASSPRFSGNNEQFF. DNA for the CDR3: TGTGCCAGCTCACCACGGTTTAGCGGGAACAATGAGCAGTTCTTC.

V gene TRBV6-4 combines with J gene TRBJ2-1; no firm D call. Deletions cut 4 bases from V and 6 bases from J, with 13 bases between. The CDR3 runs to 14 residues. Germline V gene lookup returns CDR1 MRHNA and CDR2 SNTAGT. DNA of the CDR3: TGTGCCAGCAGTGCTACGTCCCGATCCAATGAGCAGTTCTTC. Amino acids: CASSATSRSNEQFF.

The J gene is TRBJ1-2, the V gene TRBV3-1 (or the pseudogene TRBV3-2), with 8 bases that match TRBD1. The CDR3 is made up of 16 amino acids. Per germline, CDR1 LGHDT and CDR2 YNNKEL (reference sequence). V lost 1 base to trimming and J lost 3 bases; unmatched junction nucleotides: 7. The CDR3 loop reads CASSQAGQDRYYGYTF. CDR3 nucleotides: TGTGCCAGCAGCCAAGCGGGACAGGACAGATACTATGGCTACACCTTC.

The sample holds one count of this clone. V usage is TRBV6-2 or TRBV6-3 and J usage is TRBJ2-5; TRBD1 matches 9 bases. The CDR3 extends over 12 amino acids. Germline CDR1 MNHEY, CDR2 SVGEGT. The V gene end was trimmed by 5 bases and the J gene end by 5 bases; junction bases not matched to a gene: 0. CDR3 protein: CASSTGGETQYF. The CDR3 nucleotides are TGTGCCAGCAGTACAGGGGGCGAGACCCAGTACTTC.

CDR3 loop: CATSRDQRGSYEQYF. The CDR3 DNA follows: TGTGCCACCAGCAGAGATCAGAGGGGGAGCTACGAGCAGTACTTC. The V and J genes are TRBV15 and TRBJ2-7; D might be TRBD1 (6 bases). This CDR3 contains 15 residues. Germline CDR1 and CDR2: LNHNV and YYDKDF (reference sequence). Trimming stripped 0 bases from V and 3 bases from J, with 12 bases between.

The J gene is TRBJ2-3, the V gene TRBV18, with TRBD2 as a possible D gene (5 bases). This CDR3 is 14 amino acids long. CDR1 and CDR2 (germline): KGHSH, LQKENI. The V gene lost 2 bases and the J gene lost 6 bases, with 12 bases spanning the gap. The CDR3 is CASSPRKDWDTQYF. As DNA, the CDR3 is TGTGCCAGCTCACCAAGGAAGGACTGGGATACGCAGTATTTT.

About this clone itself: At one end the junction does not follow the germline gene, possibly because of a read error. The CDR3 DNA is TGTACCAGCACCCTCGGACTAGCGGTAGCCCAAGAGACCCAGTACTTC. This sequence encodes CTSTLGLAVAQETQYF. V gene TRBV2 combines with J gene TRBJ2-5, with 10 bases fitting TRBD2. There are 16 residues in the CDR3. Germline V CDR1 and CDR2: SNHLY, FYNNEI. Based on the CDR3 plus reference TRBV2 and TRBJ2-5, the full variable domain is EPEVTQTPSHQVTQMGQEVILRCVPISNHLYFYWYRQILGQKVEFLVSFYNNEISEKSEIFDDQFSVERPDGSNFTLKIRSTKLEDSAMYFCTSTLGLAVAQETQYFGPGTRLLVL.

This sequence joins TRBV5-1 and TRBJ1-2, with no clear D. CDR3 length: 13 amino acids. Trimming removed 0 bases from V and 4 bases from J, with 7 bases in between. CDR1 is SGHRS and CDR2 is YFSETQ in the germline V gene. CDR3 loop: CASSLDAVYGYTF. CDR3 sequence (DNA): TGCGCCAGCAGCTTGGATGCAGTCTATGGCTACACCTTC.

This sequence joins TRBV5-1 and TRBJ1-3; a weak D match, TRBD1 (5 bases). V lost 7 bases to trimming and J lost 4 bases, with 18 bases between them. The CDR3 covers 15 residues. Germline V gene data show CDR1 as SGHRS and CDR2 as YFSETQ. CDR3 amino acids: CASSHGRGYGNTIYF. As DNA, the CDR3 is TGCGCCAGCTCTCACGGCCGGGGGTACGGAAACACCATATATTTT.